This record looks at one T cell receptor beta chain sequence and its context. The sample contains more than one DNA sequence encoding this CDR3. The data derive from a study of blood T cell repertoires in COVID-19. CDR3 length: 13 amino acids. With 5 bases removed from V and 0 bases from J, the gap between germline ends came to 5 bases. CDR1 SNHLY and CDR2 FYNNEI come from the germline V gene. The repertoire was sequenced with immunoSEQ multiplex PCR; TCRdb's copy has only in-frame clones and lacks some. The sample carries 100,000 to 150,000 clones, around 74% recorded once. The chain has TRBV2 and TRBJ1-3, with D maybe TRBD1 (5 bases). Sequenced material: peripheral blood. The receptor was isolated from a man between 60 and 75 years old with acute or convalescent COVID-19. The chain's CDR3 is CASSRGSGNTIYF. The CDR3 DNA sequence: TGTGCCAGCAGTAGGGGCTCTGGAAACACCATATATTTT. Full variable domain (missing parts from reference TRBV2 and TRBJ1-3): EPEVTQTPSHQVTQMGQEVILRCVPISNHLYFYWYRQILGQKVEFLVSFYNNEISEKSEIFDDQFSVERPDGSNFTLKIRSTKLEDSAMYFCASSRGSGNTIYFGEGSWLTVV.